This T cell receptor beta chain was profiled in a study of early T cells in non-severe SARS-CoV-2 infection. In its sample, this clonotype was seen many times. Germline assignment: CDR1 SGHRS and CDR2 YFSETQ. The length of the CDR3 is 16 residues. Trimming left V 0 bases short and J 0 bases short, with 12 bases between. Each single cDNA molecule received a unique molecular identifier. Each CDR3 protein is one row after TCRdb ran MiXCR on the 5' RACE reads. The sample contains about 27,000 distinct CDR3 sequences, around 5.4% of which appear only once. The sequencing sample was made of whole blood. The receptor comes from an adult who was a healthcare worker with PCR-confirmed SARS-CoV-2 infection or an uninfected control (not recorded which). V and J are TRBV5-1 and TRBJ1-2, with a weak D call TRBD1 (6 bases). CDR3 in DNA: TGCGCCAGCAGCTTGGACCCGACAGGAGCTAACTATGGCTACACCTTC. Residues: CASSLDPTGANYGYTF. Full variable domain (outside the CDR3, taken from reference TRBV5-1 and TRBJ1-2): KAGVTQTPRYLIKTRGQQVTLSCSPISGHRSVSWYQQTPGQGLQFLFEYFSETQRNKGNFPGRFSGRQFSNSRSEMNVSTLELGDSALYLCASSLDPTGANYGYTFGSGTRLTVV.